These 9 T cell receptor beta chains originate from one sample sequenced in a study of blood T cell repertoires in COVID-19. Only in-frame clones appear in the TCRdb table, and some are missing; sequencing was by immunoSEQ multiplex PCR. The sample has hundreds of thousands of clones, over 75% seen once. Source material: PBMCs or T cells enriched from blood (not recorded which). All receptors derive from a woman in her thirties or forties with acute COVID-19.

The rearrangement links TRBV25-1 to TRBJ2-2; D is undetermined. The V and J ends lost 7 bases and 8 bases respectively, with 8 bases between them. Per germline, CDR1 MGHDK and CDR2 SYGVNS. This CDR3 has 11 residues. CDR3 residues: CASKLRGELFF. DNA for the CDR3: TGTGCCAGCAAGTTACGGGGGGAGCTGTTTTTT.

The genes are TRBV18 and TRBJ1-4, with 9 positions matching TRBD1. J was trimmed by 7 bases and V by 2 bases; bases with no gene match: 8. From germline, CDR1 is KGHSH and CDR2 LQKENI. The CDR3 covers 16 residues. As DNA, the CDR3 is TGTGCCAGCTCACCAAGGGGACAGGGAGCAGGTGAAAAACTGTTTTTT. This sequence encodes CASSPRGQGAGEKLFF.

The chain joins TRBV3-1 (or the pseudogene TRBV3-2) to TRBJ1-2, with TRBD1 matching 7 bases. The ends lost 1 base at V and 8 bases at J; junction bases unmatched: 4. There are 13 residues in the CDR3. Germline V gene sequence: CDR1 LGHDT, CDR2 YNNKEL (reference sequence). CDR3 in amino acids: CASSQGQGRGYTF. The CDR3 nucleotides read TGTGCCAGCAGCCAAGGACAGGGTAGAGGCTACACCTTC.

Written as DNA, the CDR3 is TGCGCCAGCAGCTTGGATCCCGGGTCAGCCCTCCACTTT. It is translated as CASSLDPGSALHF. The rearrangement joins TRBV5-1 to TRBJ1-6, with D uncertain. The CDR3 contains 13 residues. V lost 0 bases and J lost 14, with 12 bases in between. Germline V CDR1 and CDR2: SGHRS, YFSETQ.

The chain uses TRBV6-5 and TRBJ2-5; D perhaps matches TRBD2 (7 bases). V was trimmed by 6 bases and J by 4 bases, leaving 18 bases between them. The length of the CDR3 is 15 residues. The germline gives CDR1 MNHEY, CDR2 SVGAGI. The CDR3 nucleotides read TGTGCCAGCAGCGTCGCCATAGGGGGGGTAGAGACCCAGTACTTC. This encodes CASSVAIGGVETQYF.

The chain has TRBV25-1 and TRBJ2-5; D may be TRBD2 (6 bases). The CDR3 is made up of 14 amino acids. CDR1 is MGHDK, CDR2 SYGVNS, per germline. The ends were cut back, 5 bases at V and 5 bases at J, with 15 bases in the middle. Written as DNA, the CDR3 is TGTGCCAGCAGTCCTCGACTAGAGTTGGAGACCCAGTACTTC. Residues: CASSPRLELETQYF. The full variable domain, with the rest looked up from reference TRBV25-1 and TRBJ2-5, is EADIYQTPRYLVIGTGKKITLECSQTMGHDKMYWYQQDPGMELHLIHYSYGVNSTEKGDLSSESTVSRIRTEHFPLTLESARPSHTSQYLCASSPRLELETQYFGPGTRLLVL.

V gene TRBV30 combines with J gene TRBJ2-3; 8 bases match TRBD1. This CDR3 has 14 amino acids. V was clipped by 8 bases and J by 1 base; unmatched bases: 8. Germline CDR1 reads GTSNPN; CDR2 reads SVGIG (reference sequence). CDR3 protein: CAGQGSRGTDTQYF. CDR3 coding DNA: TGTGCCGGACAGGGAAGTCGGGGCACAGATACGCAGTATTTT.

V usage is TRBV7-9 and J usage is TRBJ2-4, with D maybe TRBD1 (6 bases). Per the germline V gene, CDR1 is SEHNR and CDR2 is FQNEAQ (reference sequence). This CDR3 is built from 13 residues. V was trimmed by 5 bases and J by 7 bases, leaving 12 bases between them. The CDR3 sequence: CASSPQGLNIQYF. In nucleotides, the CDR3 is TGTGCCAGCAGCCCACAGGGATTGAACATTCAGTACTTC.

V is TRBV6-5 and J is TRBJ2-3, with a tentative D call TRBD2 (5 bases). V was shortened by 5 bases and J by 9 bases, with 18 bases between the two germline ends. This CDR3 comprises 14 residues. Germline V lookup: CDR1 MNHEY, CDR2 SVGAGI. CDR3 residues: CASSTRGKEKTQYF. Here the CDR3 DNA reads TGTGCCAGCAGTACCCGGGGTAAGGAGAAGACGCAGTATTTT.